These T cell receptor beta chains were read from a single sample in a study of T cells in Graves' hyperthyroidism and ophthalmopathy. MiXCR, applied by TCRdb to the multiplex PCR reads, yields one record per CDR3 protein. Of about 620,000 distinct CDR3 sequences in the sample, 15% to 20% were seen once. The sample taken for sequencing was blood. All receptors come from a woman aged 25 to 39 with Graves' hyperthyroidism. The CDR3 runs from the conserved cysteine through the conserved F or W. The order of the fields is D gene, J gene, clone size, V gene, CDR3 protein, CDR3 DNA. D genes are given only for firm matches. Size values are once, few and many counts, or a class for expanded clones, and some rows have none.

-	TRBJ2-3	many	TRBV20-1	CSARESSLAQYF	TGCAGTGCTAGAGAGTCTAGTTTGGCGCAGTATTTT
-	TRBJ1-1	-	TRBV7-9	CASSLENEAFF	TGTGCCAGCAGCTTAGAAAATGAAGCTTTCTTT
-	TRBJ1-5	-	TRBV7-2	CASSLGTFYSNQPQHF	TGTGCCAGCAGCTTAGGGACATTTTATAGCAATCAGCCCCAGCATTTT
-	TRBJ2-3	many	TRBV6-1	CASSRDGPPDTQYF	TGTGCCAGCAGTCGAGACGGACCCCCAGATACGCAGTATTTT
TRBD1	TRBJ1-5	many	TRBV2	CASSGQGLGSNQPQHF	TGTGCCAGCAGTGGACAGGGGTTAGGAAGCAATCAGCCCCAGCATTTT
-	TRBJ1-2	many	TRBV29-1	CSALFPLTTNYGYTF	TGCAGCGCCCTTTTCCCGCTGACAACTAACTATGGCTACACCTTC
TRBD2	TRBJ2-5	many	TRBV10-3	CAISDPGLAEKTQYF	TGTGCCATCAGTGACCCGGGACTAGCGGAGAAGACCCAGTACTTC
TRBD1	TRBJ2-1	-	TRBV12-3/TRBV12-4	CASSLVAGGDEQFF	TGTGCCAGCAGCCTAGTCGCAGGGGGCGATGAGCAGTTCTTC
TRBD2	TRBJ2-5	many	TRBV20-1	CSASNWTSGSGKETQYF	TGCAGTGCTTCCAATTGGACTAGCGGGAGTGGGAAAGAGACCCAGTACTTC
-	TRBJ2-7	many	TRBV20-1	CSARSGDSYEQYF	TGCAGTGCTAGATCAGGTGACTCCTACGAGCAGTACTTC